This TCR beta chain was retrieved from a study of cytomegalovirus exposure and HLA in healthy donors. Study-wide findings and caveats: In a later analysis, across HLA loci, associated TCR counts were highest for DRB1, lowest for HLA-C.

Donors showed nominal health when sampled, although they likely had unrecorded immune exposures. Amplification used 60 Vbeta primers and 13 Jbeta primers. In the study's own analysis: A follow-up analysis tallied 70 million to 80 million unique TCR beta chains, approximately 11 million shared. The data were produced by immunoSEQ multiplex PCR, yet TCRdb's version contains in-frame clones alone and is incomplete. That table furnishes V, J and clone size, whereas the DNA furnished D and trimming. Of some 120,000 clones listed, roughly 78% are singletons. With regard to this clone: Its matching antigen is unknown.

The CDR3 length is 17 residues. The V and J ends lost 3 bases and 4 bases, in that order; junction bases with no gene match: 9. Germline assignment: CDR1 PRHDT and CDR2 FYEKMQ (reference sequence). Sequenced sample: PBMCs. The J gene is TRBJ2-5, the V gene TRBV13; 12 bases agree with TRBD2. The sequence derives from a man aged 35 to 55 in good health and CMV-seronegative. CDR3 residues: CASSLSTSGGLGETQYF. The CDR3 nucleotides read TGTGCCAGCAGCTTGAGCACTAGCGGGGGGCTGGGAGAGACCCAGTACTTC.